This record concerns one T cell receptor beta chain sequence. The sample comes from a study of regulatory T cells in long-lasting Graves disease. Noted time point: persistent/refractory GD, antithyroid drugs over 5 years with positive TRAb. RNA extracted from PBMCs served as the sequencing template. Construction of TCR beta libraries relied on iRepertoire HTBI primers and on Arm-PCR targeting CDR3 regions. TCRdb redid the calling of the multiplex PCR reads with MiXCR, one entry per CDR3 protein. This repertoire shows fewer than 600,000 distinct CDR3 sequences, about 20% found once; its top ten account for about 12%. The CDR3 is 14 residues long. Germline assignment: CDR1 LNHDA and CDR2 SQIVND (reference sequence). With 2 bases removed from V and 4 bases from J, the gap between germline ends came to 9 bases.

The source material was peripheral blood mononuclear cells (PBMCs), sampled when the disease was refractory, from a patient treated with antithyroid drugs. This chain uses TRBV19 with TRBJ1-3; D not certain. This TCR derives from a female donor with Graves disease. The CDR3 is CASSINSGGNTIYF. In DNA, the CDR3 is TGTGCCAGTAGTATAAATTCCGGAGGAAACACCATATATTTT.